This T cell receptor beta chain was sequenced during a study of blood T cell repertoires in COVID-19. Source study methods: Estimates of nucleated cell counts were drawn from the amplification of reference gene primers. The assay was immunoSEQ multiplex PCR, and TCRdb's table has in-frame clones only and misses some. That table gives V, J and clone size, and the DNA gave D and trimming. The sample contains some 96,000 clones, 70% to 90% of which appear only once. A word on this clone: An end of the junction differs from the germline gene, which may be a read error.

The CDR3 sequence is 12 residues long. The germline V gene has CDR1 LGHDT and CDR2 YNNKEL (reference sequence). The sequencing sample was made of peripheral blood. The clonotype was recovered from a human donor in a cohort sampled during active COVID-19. This chain connects TRBV3-1 (or the pseudogene TRBV3-2) to TRBJ2-5; D not resolved. The CDR3 here is CASNQQQETQYF. Written as DNA, the CDR3 is TGTGCCAGCAACCAACAGCAAGAGACCCAGTACTTC.